Below, 5 T cell receptor beta chains from the same sample are listed, as sequenced in a study of blood T cells in healthy people across ages. Primers used in a second PCR of roughly 6 to 12 cycles were a sample-barcoded 5' primer and a J-beta primer mix. A single record per CDR3 protein comes from TCRdb applying MiXCR to the 5' RACE reads. In the table there are hundreds of thousands of distinct CDR3 sequences, roughly 43% of which are singletons. Sequencing was performed on blood. These receptors came from a man older than 75 in good health.

This clonotype was found a few times. Just one base apart from a much larger clone, this may be a read error. The chain joins TRBV6-1 to TRBJ2-1; 9 nucleotides agree with TRBD2. J was trimmed by 4 bases and V by 6 bases; bases with no gene match: 19. CDR3 length equals 19 residues. Germline V gives CDR1 MNHNS, CDR2 SASEGT. The CDR3 coding sequence is TGTGCCAGCAGGGACCGAGCGGGAGGCCAATGCTTCGCGTACAATGAGCAGTTCTTC. Amino acids: CASRDRAGGQCFAYNEQFF.

This clonotype was recorded a few times. The chain couples TRBV7-2 to TRBJ2-7; D is unresolved. Trimming pared 1 base from V and 7 bases from J, leaving 14 bases between. The CDR3 loop spans 14 amino acids. Germline loops: CDR1 SGHTA, CDR2 FQGNSA. In nucleotides, the CDR3 is TGTGCCAGCAGCTTAGATGGGGTACCGGGTGAGCAGTACTTC. As protein: CASSLDGVPGEQYF.

This rearrangement joins TRBV20-1 to TRBJ1-1; the match to TRBD1 covers 7 bases. Trimming cost V 5 bases and J 1 base; bases outside gene matches: 4. CDR1 is DFQATT and CDR2 is SNEGSKA in the germline V gene (reference sequence). The length of the CDR3 is 13 residues. The CDR3 sequence: CSAPRQGNTEAFF. DNA of the CDR3: TGCAGTGCTCCAAGACAGGGGAACACTGAAGCTTTCTTT.

This clonotype showed up just a few times. The chain has TRBV20-1 and TRBJ2-3; a possible D gene is TRBD2 (6 bases). Germline values: CDR1 DFQATT, CDR2 SNEGSKA (reference sequence). The ends were cut back, 2 bases at V and 2 bases at J, with 17 bases in the middle. This CDR3 is 16 amino acids long. This chain's CDR3 is CSARPTSGGFTDTQYF. CDR3 bases: TGCAGTGCTAGACCTACTAGTGGGGGGTTCACAGATACGCAGTATTTT.

This clonotype was observed once. The chain uses TRBV4-3 and TRBJ2-7, with D tentatively TRBD2 (5 bases). The assigned J gene may be wrong: the sequence end matches TRBJ2-5 better. The CDR3 sequence is 15 residues long. In germline, CDR1 is LGHNA, CDR2 YSLEER. CDR3: CASSQDPDGLGTQYF. The DNA for the CDR3 is TGCGCCAGCAGCCAAGATCCGGACGGACTCGGGACCCAGTACTTC.